This T cell receptor (beta chain) is drawn from a study of blood T cell repertoires in COVID-19. Study-wide background: Sample material is recorded as cDNA or gDNA derived from T cells, B-cell-depleted T cells, or PBMCs.

This CDR3 has 15 amino acids. V dropped 4 bases and J dropped 2 bases, with 14 bases sitting between them. Germline-derived CDR1 and CDR2 are KGHSH and LQKENI. This clone was found once. As originally analysed: Researchers report that nucleated cell counts were estimated from reference gene primer amplification. Data came from immunoSEQ multiplex PCR; TCRdb stores just in-frame clones and leaves some out. V and J calls and clone size follow that table, whereas D and trimming were derived from the DNA. The repertoire holds almost 80,000 clones, with 80% to 85% as singletons. The rearrangement uses TRBV18 and TRBJ2-5, with D perhaps matching TRBD1 (6 bases). The sequencing input was peripheral blood. This clonotype originated in a woman between 65 and 79 years old with acute or convalescent COVID-19. The CDR3 spells CASSRNRQGQETQYF. The CDR3 region has the DNA TGTGCCAGCTCACGAAACAGGCAGGGGCAAGAGACCCAGTACTTC.